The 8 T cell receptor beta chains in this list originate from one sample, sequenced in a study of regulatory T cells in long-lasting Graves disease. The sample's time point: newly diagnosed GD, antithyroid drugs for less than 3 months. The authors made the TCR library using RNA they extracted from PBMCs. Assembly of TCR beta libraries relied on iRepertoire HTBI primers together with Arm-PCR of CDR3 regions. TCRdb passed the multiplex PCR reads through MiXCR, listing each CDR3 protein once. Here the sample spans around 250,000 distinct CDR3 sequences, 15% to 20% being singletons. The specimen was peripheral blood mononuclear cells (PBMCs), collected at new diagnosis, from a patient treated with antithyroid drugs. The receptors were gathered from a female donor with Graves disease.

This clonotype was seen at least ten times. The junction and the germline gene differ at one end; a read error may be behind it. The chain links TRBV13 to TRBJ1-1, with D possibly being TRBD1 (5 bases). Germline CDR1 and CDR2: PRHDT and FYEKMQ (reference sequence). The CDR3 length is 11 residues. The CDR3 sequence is CASSLDSRGHF. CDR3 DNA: TGTGCCAGCAGCCTTGACTCGCGGGGCCACTTT.

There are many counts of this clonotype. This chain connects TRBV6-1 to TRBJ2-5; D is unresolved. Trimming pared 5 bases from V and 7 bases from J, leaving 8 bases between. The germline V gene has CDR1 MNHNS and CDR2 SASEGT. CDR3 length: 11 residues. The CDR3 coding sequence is TGTGCCAGCAGTCAGACGGGGACCCAGTACTTC. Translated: CASSQTGTQYF.

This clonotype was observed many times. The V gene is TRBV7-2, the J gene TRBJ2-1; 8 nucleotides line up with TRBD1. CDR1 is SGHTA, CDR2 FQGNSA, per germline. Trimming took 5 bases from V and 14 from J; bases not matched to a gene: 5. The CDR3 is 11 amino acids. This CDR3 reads CASSRQGSKFF. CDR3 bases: TGTGCCAGCAGCAGACAGGGGAGCAAGTTCTTC.

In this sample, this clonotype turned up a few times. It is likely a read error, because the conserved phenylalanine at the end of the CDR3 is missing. The CDR3 reads CASSLAGLGTGELFS. CDR3 in DNA: TGTGCCAGCAGCTTAGCTGGGCTGGGCACCGGGGAGCTGTTTTCT. This chain connects TRBV7-2 to TRBJ2-2; no clear D gene. CDR1 is SGHTA and CDR2 is FQGNSA in the germline V gene. Deletions cut 0 bases from V and 4 bases from J, with 9 bases between. This CDR3 comprises 15 residues.

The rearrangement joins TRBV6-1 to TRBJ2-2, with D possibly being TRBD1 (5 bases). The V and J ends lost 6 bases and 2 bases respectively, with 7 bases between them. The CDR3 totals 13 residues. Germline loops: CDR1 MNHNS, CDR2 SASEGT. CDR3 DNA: TGTGCCAGCAGGGACAAAAACACCGGGGAGCTGTTTTTT. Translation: CASRDKNTGELFF.

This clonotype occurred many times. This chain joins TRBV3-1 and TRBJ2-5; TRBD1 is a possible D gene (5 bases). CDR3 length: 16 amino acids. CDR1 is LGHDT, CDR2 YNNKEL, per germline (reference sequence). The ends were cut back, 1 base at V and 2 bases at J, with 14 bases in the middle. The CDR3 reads CASSQARTRAQETQYF. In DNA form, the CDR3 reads TGTGCCAGCAGCCAAGCAAGGACACGCGCTCAAGAGACCCAGTACTTC.

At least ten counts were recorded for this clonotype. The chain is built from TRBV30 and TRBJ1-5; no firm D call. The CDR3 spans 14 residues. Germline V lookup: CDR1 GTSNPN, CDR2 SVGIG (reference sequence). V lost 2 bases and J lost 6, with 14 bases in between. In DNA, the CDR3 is TGTGCCTGGAGTATTCCCGGGGTTGGTCAGCCCCAGCATTTT. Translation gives CAWSIPGVGQPQHF.

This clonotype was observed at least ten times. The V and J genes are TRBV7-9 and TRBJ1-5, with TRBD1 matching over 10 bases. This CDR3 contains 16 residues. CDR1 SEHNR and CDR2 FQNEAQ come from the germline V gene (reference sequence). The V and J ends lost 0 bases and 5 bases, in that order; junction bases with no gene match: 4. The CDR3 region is CASSLALGQGYQPQHF. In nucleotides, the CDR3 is TGTGCCAGCAGCTTAGCGCTGGGACAGGGGTATCAGCCCCAGCATTTT.